Here is one T cell receptor (beta chain) with its context. Original analysis: From reference gene primer amplification, estimates of nucleated cell counts were derived. Sequenced by immunoSEQ multiplex PCR; TCRdb stores in-frame clones only, minus some. That table furnishes V, J and clone size, whereas the DNA furnished D and trimming. The sample shows 250,000 to 300,000 clones, around nine tenths of them seen only once. Germline V gene data show CDR1 as SQVTM and CDR2 as ANQGSEA. CDR3 length equals 11 residues. Between the trimmed V and J ends, which lost 7 bases and 5 bases, there was a span of 10 bases. This specimen belongs to a study of blood T cell repertoires in COVID-19. The overall study: Samples came from the United States, Italy and Spain, spanning acute and convalescent COVID-19. In each case, the material was cDNA or gDNA derived from T cells, B-cell-depleted T cells, or PBMCs.

The sequenced sample consisted of peripheral blood. The clonotype originates from a woman aged 40 to 50 who had recovered from COVID-19. The chain is built from TRBV29-1 and TRBJ2-3; D is perhaps TRBD2 (6 bases). The chain's CDR3 is CSGGSGDTQYF. In DNA form, the CDR3 reads TGCAGCGGGGGTAGCGGAGATACGCAGTATTTT.